These 32 T cell receptor beta chains share one sample of origin, sequenced in a study of lymphopenia after photon versus proton radiotherapy. Clones were sequenced by immunoSEQ multiplex PCR, and TCRdb holds only the in-frame ones, with some missing. The data contain 29,000 or so clones, about nine tenths of them singletons. This sample comprised peripheral blood, obtained from a patient treated with proton-based radiotherapy. The receptors derive from a woman aged 55-69 years with cholangiocarcinoma. Some clones in this sample may be carry-over from other donors' samples.

The chain couples TRBV7-2 to TRBJ1-4; D is perhaps TRBD1 (5 bases). V lost 2 bases, J lost 8 bases, and 15 bases lay in between. The CDR3 totals 15 residues. Germline CDR1 SGHTA, CDR2 FQGNSA. The CDR3 DNA is TGTGCCAGCAGCTTATCGGGCGGGGGTTGGGAAAAACTGTTTTTT. Its translation is CASSLSGGGWEKLFF.

The genes are TRBV19 and TRBJ1-5, with unresolved D. Trimming removed 5 bases at V and 3 bases at J, with 11 bases between. The CDR3 consists of 14 residues. Germline CDR1 reads LNHDA; CDR2 reads SQIVND (reference sequence). The CDR3 nucleotides are TGTGCCAGTAGTCTGGGTCGGATCAATCAGCCCCAGCATTTT. This encodes CASSLGRINQPQHF.

The rearrangement uses TRBV5-6 and TRBJ2-7; D remains ambiguous. The germline V gene encodes CDR1 SGHDT and CDR2 YYEEEE. The germline V and J ends were trimmed by 1 base and 1 base, with 9 bases remaining between them. This CDR3 is 14 amino acids long. The CDR3 loop is CASSLTLFSYEQYF. In DNA form, the CDR3 reads TGTGCCAGCAGCTTGACACTTTTTTCCTACGAGCAGTACTTC.

The J gene is TRBJ1-4, the V gene TRBV10-2; D unclear. Germline V lookup: CDR1 WSHSY, CDR2 SAAADI. The CDR3 is 13 residues long. Trimming shortened V by 7 bases and J by 8 bases, and 14 bases separated the two germline ends. CDR3 DNA sequence: TGCGCCAGCACCAACTACAACCAAGAAAAACTGTTTTTT. It specifies CASTNYNQEKLFF.

This chain joins TRBV6-1 and TRBJ2-1; D gene unclear. Trimming removed 10 bases at V and 4 bases at J, with 11 bases between. The CDR3 has 12 residues. Germline V lookup: CDR1 MNHNS, CDR2 SASEGT. This CDR3 reads CATWTAYNEQFF. In nucleotides, the CDR3 is TGTGCCACCTGGACGGCATACAATGAGCAGTTCTTC.

This chain joins TRBV10-2 and TRBJ2-1; 7 bases are shared with TRBD2. The CDR3 totals 15 residues. V shed 3 bases and J 6 bases; nucleotides not matched to a gene: 8. CDR1 and CDR2 (germline): WSHSY, SAAADI. The DNA for the CDR3 is TGCGCCAGCAGTGATCCCCAGCCTAGCGGCAATGAGCAGTTCTTC. Protein sequence: CASSDPQPSGNEQFF.

This chain links TRBV5-5 with TRBJ2-5; D is possibly TRBD1 (5 bases). Germline V gene sequence: CDR1 SGHKS, CDR2 YYEKEE (reference sequence). The CDR3 covers 13 residues. Deletions cut 1 base from V and 5 bases from J, with 9 bases between. The CDR3 region has the DNA TGTGCCAGCAGCTTGAGCAGGGTCGAGACCCAGTACTTC. Amino acids: CASSLSRVETQYF.

This clone was seen just once. This chain joins TRBV5-1 and TRBJ2-7, with TRBD2 as a possible D gene (6 bases). The CDR3 is made up of 15 amino acids. With 0 bases removed from V and 2 bases from J, the gap between germline ends came to 12 bases. Germline assignment: CDR1 SGHRS and CDR2 YFSETQ. In nucleotides, the CDR3 is TGCGCCAGCAGCTTGGAGGCGGGAATGGCCTACGAGCAGTACTTC. As protein: CASSLEAGMAYEQYF.

This clone appeared once. Given the absence of the conserved phenylalanine or tryptophan at the CDR3 end, a read error is likely. It is unclear where the CDR3 begins or ends on the DNA, so no DNA is shown, and the CDR3 is as TCRdb lists it. The chain has TRBV20-1 and TRBJ2-7; the DNA was not used to check the table's D call, TRBD1. From its first to its last residue, the CDR3 has 10 amino acids. CDR1 and CDR2 (germline): DFQATT, SNEGSKA (reference sequence). The CDR3 sequence: CSARGDREVL.

The CDR3: CASSYSWGYNEQFF. In DNA, the CDR3 is TGTGCCAGCAGTTACTCTTGGGGCTACAATGAGCAGTTCTTC. The rearrangement links TRBV6-5 to TRBJ2-1; D is undetermined. This CDR3 region has 14 residues. The germline CDR1 and CDR2 sequences are MNHEY and SVGAGI. Trimming removed 0 bases at V and 3 bases at J, with 6 bases between.

The chain has TRBV6-5 and TRBJ1-1; D gene uncertain. The germline CDR1 and CDR2 sequences are MNHEY and SVGAGI. Trimming removed 3 bases from V and 0 bases from J, with 14 bases in between. The CDR3 extends over 16 amino acids. The CDR3: CASSYLGFGMNTEAFF. The CDR3 bases are TGTGCCAGCAGTTATTTGGGGTTTGGGATGAACACTGAAGCTTTCTTT.

The J gene is TRBJ1-1, the V gene TRBV9; the match to TRBD1 covers 8 bases. Germline V lookup: CDR1 SGDLS, CDR2 YYNGEE. The CDR3 covers 14 residues. With 0 bases clipped from V and 5 bases from J, the junction kept 3 bases outside the gene matches. This CDR3 is CASSVGQGATEAFF. For the CDR3, the DNA is TGTGCCAGCAGCGTAGGGCAGGGGGCGACTGAAGCTTTCTTT. The complete variable domain, with remaining parts taken from reference TRBV9 and TRBJ1-1, reads DSGVTQTPKHLITATGQRVTLRCSPRSGDLSVYWYQQSLDQGLQFLIQYYNGEERAKGNILERFSAQQFPDLHSELNLSSLELGDSALYFCASSVGQGATEAFFGQGTRLTVV.

CDR3 nucleotides: TGCGCCAGCAGCTTCTCGGAGGGCTATGGCTACACCTTC. It encodes CASSFSEGYGYTF. The V and J genes are TRBV5-1 and TRBJ1-2; D unresolved. The CDR3 covers 13 residues. V lost 2 bases, J lost 4 bases, and 9 bases lay in between. CDR1 and CDR2 from the germline V gene are SGHRS and YFSETQ.

The CDR3 sequence is CSVPSRLNYGYTF. The CDR3 nucleotides read TGCAGCGTTCCTTCCCGTCTCAACTATGGCTACACCTTC. The chain uses TRBV29-1 and TRBJ1-2, with D hard to call. Germline loops: CDR1 SQVTM, CDR2 ANQGSEA. The V end lost 5 bases, the J end lost 2 bases, and 12 bases lay between the germline ends. The CDR3 extends over 13 amino acids.

The chain uses TRBV27 and TRBJ2-7, with 10 bases matching TRBD1. Losses at the gene ends were 3 bases for V and 7 bases for J; bases not matched to a gene: 3. The germline CDR1 and CDR2 sequences are MNHEY and SMNVEV (reference sequence). This CDR3 is built from 13 residues. CDR3 in amino acids: CASSFPDRGEQYF. For the CDR3, the DNA is TGTGCCAGCAGTTTCCCGGACAGGGGGGAGCAGTACTTC.

The chain combines TRBV19 with TRBJ1-2; no firm D call. The germline V and J ends were trimmed by 3 bases and 7 bases, with 21 bases remaining between them. The CDR3 consists of 16 residues. Germline assignment: CDR1 LNHDA and CDR2 SQIVND (reference sequence). The CDR3: CASSIRLEAAYSGYTF. CDR3 DNA sequence: TGTGCCAGTAGTATCCGCTTGGAGGCCGCATACTCTGGCTACACCTTC. Full variable domain (outside the CDR3, taken from reference TRBV19 and TRBJ1-2): DGGITQSPKYLFRKEGQNVTLSCEQNLNHDAMYWYRQDPGQGLRLIYYSQIVNDFQKGDIAEGYSVSREKKESFPLTVTSAQKNPTAFYLCASSIRLEAAYSGYTFGSGTRLTVV.

The rearrangement links TRBV4-1 to TRBJ2-7, with 8 nucleotides matching TRBD2. Germline V gene data show CDR1 as MGHRA and CDR2 as YSYEKL. V lost 0 bases to trimming and J lost 1 base; unmatched junction nucleotides: 11. The CDR3 is 18 residues long. The CDR3 reads CASSQDFEREYGSYEQYF. The CDR3 coding sequence is TGCGCCAGCAGCCAAGATTTCGAGCGGGAGTACGGGTCCTACGAGCAGTACTTC.

There are a few counts of this clone. The chain employs TRBV4-1 and TRBJ1-2; the D gene is possibly TRBD1 (6 bases). CDR3 length: 14 residues. CDR1 MGHRA and CDR2 YSYEKL come from the germline V gene. Trimming stripped 0 bases from V and 5 bases from J, with 10 bases between. In DNA form, the CDR3 reads TGCGCCAGCAGCCAAGACGGCCAGGGGTATGGCTACACCTTC. The encoded protein is CASSQDGQGYGYTF.

CDR3 coding DNA: TGTGCCAGCAGCTCTTGGGACAGGACTATCTACGAGCAGTACTTC. Translated: CASSSWDRTIYEQYF. The chain joins TRBV7-9 to TRBJ2-7, with 8 bases that match TRBD1. The CDR3 has 15 residues. The germline CDR1 and CDR2 sequences are SEHNR and FQNEAQ (reference sequence). V gave up 4 bases and J gave up 3 bases; unmatched junction bases: 8. The whole variable domain, remainder taken from reference TRBV7-9 and TRBJ2-7, is DTGVSQNPRHKITKRGQNVTFRCDPISEHNRLYWYRQTLGQGPEFLTYFQNEAQLEKSRLLSDRFSAERPKGSFSTLEIQRTEQGDSAMYLCASSSWDRTIYEQYFGPGTRLTVT.

V gene TRBV7-8 combines with J gene TRBJ2-1; 9 bases fit TRBD2. The CDR3 totals 13 residues. The germline V gene has CDR1 SGHVS and CDR2 FQNEAQ. V trimming: 1 base; J trimming: 13 bases; junction bases outside the gene matches: 5. In DNA form, the CDR3 reads TGTGCCAGCAGCTTAGAGGCGGGAGGGCGCCAGTTCTTC. This translates into CASSLEAGGRQFF.

The chain joins TRBV28 to TRBJ1-2; TRBD1 matches 9 bases. Germline V gene data show CDR1 as MDHEN and CDR2 as SYDVKM. V gave up 5 bases and J gave up 4 bases; unmatched junction bases: 2. The CDR3 has 13 residues. CDR3 protein: CASSVGQGYGYTF. CDR3 nucleotides: TGTGCCAGCAGTGTGGGACAGGGCTATGGCTACACCTTC.

The chain couples TRBV6-1 to TRBJ2-7; D assignment may be TRBD1 or TRBD2 (6 bases each). The V gene's germline CDR1 is MNHNS and CDR2 SASEGT. V was clipped by 7 bases and J by 5 bases, with 9 bases between them. This CDR3 has 11 amino acids. CDR3 DNA sequence: TGTGCCAGCACGGAGGGGGACGAGCAGTACTTC. Translated, it gives CASTEGDEQYF.

The V gene is TRBV15, the J gene TRBJ2-2; 8 nucleotides line up with TRBD2. CDR1 LNHNV and CDR2 YYDKDF come from the germline V gene (reference sequence). The CDR3 runs 16 residues. Trimming at V came to 4 bases and at J to 0 bases, leaving 4 bases not matched to a gene. CDR3: CATSTPRGANTGELFF. The CDR3 DNA sequence: TGTGCCACCAGCACCCCGCGGGGGGCGAACACCGGGGAGCTGTTTTTT.

The J gene is TRBJ2-2, the V gene TRBV10-1; D assignment may be TRBD1 or TRBD2 (5 bases each). Trimming stripped 2 bases from V and 6 bases from J, with 13 bases between. CDR3 length: 15 amino acids. Germline CDR1 reads WNHNN; CDR2 reads SYGVQD (reference sequence). Written as DNA, the CDR3 is TGCGCCAGCAGTGAGACACTAGGGACGGCCGGGGAGCTGTTTTTT. It yields the protein CASSETLGTAGELFF.

V gene TRBV7-2 combines with J gene TRBJ2-7, with unresolved D. Germline V gene data show CDR1 as SGHTA and CDR2 as FQGNSA. This CDR3 has 13 residues. V lost 1 base to trimming and J lost 5 bases, with 9 bases between them. The CDR3: CASSLDPRNEQYF. CDR3 nucleotide sequence: TGTGCCAGCAGCTTAGACCCCAGGAACGAGCAGTACTTC.

The J gene is TRBJ1-6, the V gene TRBV7-2; D ambiguous. With 5 bases removed from V and 5 bases from J, the gap between germline ends came to 13 bases. The germline V gene encodes CDR1 SGHTA and CDR2 FQGNSA. The CDR3 runs 15 residues. CDR3 region: CASSLWRSDNSPLHF. CDR3 DNA: TGTGCCAGCAGCCTCTGGCGTAGTGATAATTCACCCCTCCACTTT.

This chain connects TRBV30 to TRBJ2-2; no firm D call. CDR1 GTSNPN and CDR2 SVGIG come from the germline V gene (reference sequence). V lost 0 bases, J lost 7 bases, and 9 bases lay in between. The CDR3 totals 13 residues. CDR3 DNA: TGTGCCTGGAGTGTGGCCCTTATCGGGGAGCTGTTTTTT. As protein: CAWSVALIGELFF.

This sequence joins TRBV20-1 and TRBJ2-1, with TRBD1 as a possible D gene (6 bases). Germline V gene sequence: CDR1 DFQATT, CDR2 SNEGSKA (reference sequence). CDR3 length: 11 residues. Trimming removed 4 bases from V and 9 bases from J, with 10 bases in between. CDR3 protein: CSANQGIEQFF. The CDR3 DNA reads as TGCAGTGCTAACCAGGGGATTGAGCAGTTCTTC.

The chain joins TRBV11-2 to TRBJ2-7; 8 nucleotides line up with TRBD1. The CDR3 runs to 14 residues. Trimming took 1 base from V and 2 from J; bases not matched to a gene: 1. Germline values: CDR1 SGHAT, CDR2 FQNNGV. This CDR3 is CASSLARGPYEQYF. The CDR3 DNA sequence: TGTGCCAGCAGCTTAGCCAGGGGGCCCTACGAGCAGTACTTC.

V usage is TRBV4-3 and J usage is TRBJ1-3; D gene uncertain. The germline V gene has CDR1 LGHNA and CDR2 YSLEER. CDR3 length: 17 residues. V was shortened by 1 base and J by 3 bases, with 16 bases between the two germline ends. For the CDR3, the DNA is TGCGCCAGCAGCCAAGGGGTCACGGGTGTCGGTGGAAACACCATATATTTT. Protein product: CASSQGVTGVGGNTIYF.

This clone has only one observation. The chain has TRBV19 and TRBJ1-1; D remains ambiguous. CDR1 is LNHDA and CDR2 is SQIVND in the germline V gene (reference sequence). CDR3 size: 16 residues. Between the trimmed V and J ends, which lost 8 bases and 7 bases, there was a span of 26 bases. CDR3 in DNA: TGTGCCAGTCGCCAAAGCTCTTTAGGGCCCGTTATTGAAGCTTTCTTT. Translating gives CASRQSSLGPVIEAFF.

The gene calls are TRBV30 and TRBJ1-5, with D tentatively TRBD1 (5 bases). With 4 bases removed from V and 1 base from J, the gap between germline ends came to 11 bases. The length of the CDR3 is 14 residues. Germline lookup yields CDR1 GTSNPN and CDR2 SVGIG (reference sequence). The CDR3 loop reads CAWNHGGSNQPQHF. The CDR3 DNA sequence: TGTGCCTGGAATCACGGGGGAAGCAATCAGCCCCAGCATTTT.